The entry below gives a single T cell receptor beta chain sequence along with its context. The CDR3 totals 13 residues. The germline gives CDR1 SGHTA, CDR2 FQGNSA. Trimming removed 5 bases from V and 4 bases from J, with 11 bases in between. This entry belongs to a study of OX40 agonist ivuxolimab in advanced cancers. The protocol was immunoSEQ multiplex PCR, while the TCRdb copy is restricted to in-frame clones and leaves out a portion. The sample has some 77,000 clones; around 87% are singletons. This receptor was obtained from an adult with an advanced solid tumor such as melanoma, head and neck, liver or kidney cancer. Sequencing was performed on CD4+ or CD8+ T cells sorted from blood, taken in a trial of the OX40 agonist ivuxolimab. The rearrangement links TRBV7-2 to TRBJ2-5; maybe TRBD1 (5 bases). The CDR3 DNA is TGTGCCAGCAGCCCAGGGTCGGGAGAGACCCAGTACTTC. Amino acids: CASSPGSGETQYF. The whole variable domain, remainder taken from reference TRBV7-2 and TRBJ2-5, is GAGVSQSPSNKVTEKGKDVELRCDPISGHTALYWYRQSLGQGLEFLIYFQGNSAPDKSGLPSDRFSAERTGGSVSTLTIQRTQQEDSAVYLCASSPGSGETQYFGPGTRLLVL.